The 21 T cell receptor beta chains below were found in one sample sequenced in a study of beta chain features in type 1 diabetes. Reverse transcription of all isolated RNA meant that expressed TCRB transcripts were sequenced. Sequencing used immunoSEQ multiplex PCR; TCRdb keeps in-frame clones, though not all of them. This table holds 350,000 or so clones, less than 20% found once. Sequencing was done on a sample of naive CD4+ T cells from blood. Receptor source: a woman between 18 and 29 years old in good health.

This clone turned up a few times. The rearrangement joins TRBV4-1 to TRBJ1-2; D is unclear. The CDR3 is made up of 13 amino acids. Trimming cost V 0 bases and J 4 bases, with 6 bases left between them. Germline CDR1 and CDR2: MGHRA and YSYEKL. In nucleotides, the CDR3 is TGCGCCAGCAGCCAAGACCCCAGCTATGGCTACACCTTC. Its protein product is CASSQDPSYGYTF.

In this sample, this clone turned up a few times. CDR3 amino acids: CAWSRQGDYGYTF. The CDR3 DNA reads TGTGCCTGGAGTCGACAGGGCGACTATGGCTACACCTTC. The chain carries TRBV30 and TRBJ1-2, with 7 bases aligning to TRBD1. This CDR3 comprises 13 residues. Germline V CDR1 and CDR2: GTSNPN, SVGIG (reference sequence). Losses at the gene ends were 2 bases for V and 3 bases for J; bases not matched to a gene: 3.

Regarding this clone: Different DNA sequences within this sample yield the same CDR3. The chain carries TRBV2 and TRBJ2-5; D is ambiguous. This CDR3 is 11 amino acids long. Trimming removed 5 bases from V and 3 bases from J, with 4 bases in between. Germline loops: CDR1 SNHLY, CDR2 FYNNEI. CDR3: CASSPEETQYF. CDR3 DNA sequence: TGTGCCAGCAGTCCGGAAGAGACCCAGTACTTC.

This chain uses TRBV4-1 with TRBJ2-7; TRBD2 is a possible D gene (6 bases). V lost 1 base, J lost 4 bases, and 11 bases lay in between. Germline-derived CDR1 and CDR2 are MGHRA and YSYEKL. This CDR3 contains 14 residues. CDR3 protein: CASSQGSGRYEQYF. CDR3 nucleotide sequence: TGCGCCAGCAGCCAAGGTAGCGGACGTTACGAGCAGTACTTC.

The rearrangement links TRBV15 to TRBJ2-1; maybe TRBD2 (5 bases). The CDR3 runs 12 residues. Trimming took off 1 base at V and 10 bases at J, with 8 bases between the two ends. Germline V gene sequence: CDR1 LNHNV, CDR2 YYDKDF (reference sequence). The CDR3 region is CATSRGGSEQFF. CDR3 bases: TGTGCCACCAGCAGAGGAGGGTCCGAGCAGTTCTTC.

This clone was counted only a few times. The chain employs TRBV18 and TRBJ2-3; 11 bases are a match to TRBD2. Trimming cost V 0 bases and J 1 base; bases outside gene matches: 0. The CDR3 has 16 residues. Germline values: CDR1 KGHSH, CDR2 LQKENI. For the CDR3, the DNA is TGTGCCAGCTCACCACCACTAGCGGGAGGCACAGATACGCAGTATTTT. Translation: CASSPPLAGGTDTQYF.

This clone has a handful of counts. The chain has TRBV6-5 and TRBJ2-7; 12 bases match TRBD1. The CDR3 is 15 residues long. CDR1 is MNHEY and CDR2 is SVGAGI in the germline V gene. After removal of 7 bases from V and 3 bases from J, the junction contained 7 bases not matched to a gene. The CDR3 loop is CASNDRDRGLYEQYF. The CDR3 DNA is TGTGCCAGCAACGACCGGGACAGGGGGCTCTACGAGCAGTACTTC.

This clone occurred a few times. The chain is built from TRBV30 and TRBJ2-3; no reliable D call. Trimming stripped 4 bases from V and 6 bases from J, with 5 bases between. This CDR3 has 10 amino acids. Germline V gives CDR1 GTSNPN, CDR2 SVGIG (reference sequence). CDR3 in DNA: TGTGCCTGGACTCAGGATACGCAGTATTTT. Amino acid sequence: CAWTQDTQYF. Looking up the rest from reference TRBV30 and TRBJ2-3 gives the full variable domain: SQTIHQWPATLVQPVGSPLSLECTVEGTSNPNLYWYRQAAGRGLQLLFYSVGIGQISSEVPQNLSASRPQDRQFILSSKKLLLSDSGFYLCAWTQDTQYFGPGTRLTVL.

The chain employs TRBV5-1 and TRBJ2-7; TRBD2 matches at 12 bases. V lost 3 bases to trimming and J lost 4 bases; unmatched junction nucleotides: 8. The germline CDR1 and CDR2 sequences are SGHRS and YFSETQ. This CDR3 is built from 16 residues. CDR3 sequence reads: CASSSRTSGAIYEQYF. The CDR3 nucleotides are TGCGCCAGCAGCTCGCGGACTAGCGGGGCCATTTACGAGCAGTACTTC.

This clone occurred a few times. The chain has TRBV7-3 and TRBJ2-7; 9 nucleotides match TRBD2. Germline CDR1 and CDR2: SGHTA and FQGTGA. The trim removed 6 bases at V and 5 bases at J, leaving 14 bases unmatched. This CDR3 is 16 amino acids long. This CDR3 is CASSSSLAGSAHEQYF. The CDR3 bases are TGTGCCAGCAGTTCGTCCCTAGCGGGGTCGGCTCACGAGCAGTACTTC.

The rearrangement uses TRBV5-1 and TRBJ2-1; D is perhaps TRBD2 (5 bases). CDR1 is SGHRS, CDR2 YFSETQ, per germline. The CDR3 consists of 12 residues. The ends were cut back, 4 bases at V and 7 bases at J, with 9 bases in the middle. The CDR3 nucleotides are TGCGCCAGCAGCCGGGGAGCTAATGAGCAGTTCTTC. Residues: CASSRGANEQFF.

The genes are TRBV5-1 and TRBJ2-5, with TRBD2 identical over 8 bases. The V gene's germline CDR1 is SGHRS and CDR2 YFSETQ. The CDR3 has 15 residues. With V trimmed by 4 bases and J by 2 bases, 7 bases remained unmatched. The DNA for the CDR3 is TGCGCCAGCAGCCCCGGGAGGGGGAGGCAAGAGACCCAGTACTTC. It translates to CASSPGRGRQETQYF.

This clone has just a few counts. The rearrangement uses TRBV9 and TRBJ1-2; D remains unclear. Germline loops: CDR1 SGDLS, CDR2 YYNGEE. Trimming pared 1 base from V and 8 bases from J, leaving 9 bases between. The CDR3 has 12 residues. The CDR3 here is CASSVPGSGYTF. The CDR3 DNA is TGTGCCAGCAGCGTACCCGGGTCCGGCTACACCTTC.

The CDR3 sequence is CASSSLRGRNEAFF. The CDR3 region has the DNA TGTGCCAGCAGCTCCCTCAGGGGGCGAAATGAAGCTTTCTTT. The chain joins TRBV7-9 to TRBJ1-1; the match to TRBD1 covers 8 bases. CDR1 SEHNR and CDR2 FQNEAQ come from the germline V gene (reference sequence). The CDR3 runs 14 residues. V shed 4 bases and J 7 bases; nucleotides not matched to a gene: 8.

The V call is TRBV5-1, the J call TRBJ2-5, with 15 bases lining up with TRBD2. Trimming removed 4 bases from V and 5 bases from J; junction bases left unmatched: 6. CDR1 and CDR2 (germline): SGHRS, YFSETQ. The CDR3 totals 16 residues. The CDR3 sequence: CASSQGLAGGVETQYF. CDR3 coding DNA: TGCGCCAGCAGCCAAGGACTAGCGGGAGGGGTGGAGACCCAGTACTTC.

The CDR3 loop reads CATSTPRGLGAGRGYTF. The CDR3 nucleotides are TGTGCCACCAGCACCCCTCGGGGACTGGGAGCGGGACGGGGCTACACCTTC. V and J are TRBV15 and TRBJ1-2; D possibly corresponds to TRBD1 (5 bases). CDR3 length equals 17 residues. Trimming stripped 4 bases from V and 8 bases from J, with 26 bases between. The germline CDR1 and CDR2 sequences are LNHNV and YYDKDF (reference sequence).

The J gene is TRBJ2-7, the V gene TRBV5-1, with D perhaps matching TRBD2 (5 bases). The CDR3 has 13 residues. The V end was cut by 1 base, the J end by 5 bases, with 10 bases between. CDR1 SGHRS and CDR2 YFSETQ come from the germline V gene. The CDR3 region is CASSLNMRDEQYF. CDR3 DNA: TGCGCCAGCAGCTTGAATATGCGGGACGAGCAGTACTTC.

J is TRBJ2-7 and V is TRBV13; D gene ambiguous. V lost 0 bases and J 3 bases, leaving 15 bases between the germline ends. This CDR3 contains 16 residues. In germline, CDR1 is PRHDT, CDR2 FYEKMQ (reference sequence). The DNA of the CDR3 is TGTGCCAGCAGCTTAGGCATAAGTTCCTACGTCTACGAGCAGTACTTC. As protein: CASSLGISSYVYEQYF. Drawing the rest from reference TRBV13 and TRBJ2-7, the complete variable domain is AAGVIQSPRHLIKEKRETATLKCYPIPRHDTVYWYQQGPGQDPQFLISFYEKMQSDKGSIPDRFSAQQFSDYHSELNMSSLELGDSALYFCASSLGISSYVYEQYFGPGTRLTVT.

The table lists this clone with a few counts. The chain is built from TRBV12-5 and TRBJ2-5, with D possibly being TRBD2 (6 bases). V was cut by 5 bases and J by 4 bases, with 11 bases left in between. The CDR3 sequence is 13 residues long. Germline V gives CDR1 LGHNT, CDR2 FRNRAP. The CDR3 region is CASGKQGGETQYF. As DNA, the CDR3 is TGTGCTAGTGGTAAGCAGGGAGGAGAGACCCAGTACTTC.

The chain uses TRBV18 and TRBJ1-5; D is possibly TRBD1 (5 bases). The CDR3 runs 14 residues. The ends were cut back, 2 bases at V and 3 bases at J, with 8 bases in the middle. Per germline, CDR1 KGHSH and CDR2 LQKENI. CDR3: CASSPKGNNQPQHF. The CDR3 DNA reads TGTGCCAGCTCACCAAAGGGGAACAATCAGCCCCAGCATTTT.

The CDR3 nucleotides read TGTGCCAGCAGCCGGGACAGGGGGCTCCACGAGCAGTACTTC. It specifies CASSRDRGLHEQYF. J is TRBJ2-7 and V is TRBV11-1; 12 bases match TRBD1. The CDR3 runs 14 residues. Germline V CDR1 and CDR2: SGHAT, FQDESV (reference sequence). V trimming: 5 bases; J trimming: 5 bases; junction bases outside the gene matches: 4.